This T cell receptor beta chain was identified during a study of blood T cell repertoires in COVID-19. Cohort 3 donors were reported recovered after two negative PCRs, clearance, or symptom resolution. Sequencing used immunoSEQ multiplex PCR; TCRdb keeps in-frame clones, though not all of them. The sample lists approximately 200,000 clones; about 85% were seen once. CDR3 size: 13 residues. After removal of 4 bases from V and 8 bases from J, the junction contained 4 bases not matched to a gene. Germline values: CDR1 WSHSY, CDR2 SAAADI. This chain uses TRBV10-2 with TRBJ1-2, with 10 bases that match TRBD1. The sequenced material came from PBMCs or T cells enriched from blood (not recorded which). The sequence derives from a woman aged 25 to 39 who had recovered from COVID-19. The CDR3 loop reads CASSGQGAGGYTF. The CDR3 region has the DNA TGCGCCAGCAGTGGACAGGGGGCGGGAGGCTACACCTTC.